The clone carrying this T cell receptor (beta chain) was counted ten times or more. Time point: pre-sensitization, week 0. Treatment given: therapeutic diphenylcyclopropenone sensitization with weekly scalp DPC. With V trimmed by 4 bases and J by 5 bases, 5 bases remained unmatched. Germline loops: CDR1 MNHEY, CDR2 SMNVEV (reference sequence). This CDR3 is 14 amino acids long. These data are taken from a study of human T cells and chemical hapten exposure. MiXCR, run by TCRdb on the RACE reads, gives a single entry per CDR3 protein. The data show under 400,000 distinct CDR3 sequences, roughly 4.6% seen once.

The clonotype originates from a woman aged 50 to 60 with alopecia areata. Some clones in this sample may be carry-over from other donors' samples. This chain connects TRBV27 to TRBJ2-1, with 7 bases that match TRBD2. The sequenced sample was whole blood, obtained in connection with sensitization to the hapten diphenylcyclopropenone (DPC). The CDR3 is CASSYRGVNNEQFF. CDR3 DNA sequence: TGTGCCAGCAGTTACCGGGGGGTTAACAATGAGCAGTTCTTC.